These T cell receptor beta chains were read from a single sample in a study of blood T cell repertoires in COVID-19. TCRdb's table, derived via immunoSEQ multiplex PCR, lists solely in-frame clones and lacks some. The data show approximately 55,000 clones, 90% seen once. The material sequenced was peripheral blood. These receptors came from a man aged 35-49 years with acute or convalescent COVID-19. The CDR3 runs from the conserved cysteine through the conserved F or W. Fields, in order: CDR3 protein, CDR3 DNA, V gene, clone size, D gene, J gene. A D gene is named only where the DNA matches it firmly. Rows give clone size only sometimes, using once, few, many, or a class for an expanded clone.

CASSESLGQGIRETQYF	TGCGCCAGCAGTGAGTCCCTGGGACAGGGTATAAGGGAGACCCAGTACTTC	TRBV10-2	.	TRBD1	TRBJ2-5
CASSPPGLAGDNNEQFF	TGTGCCAGCTCACCACCGGGACTAGCGGGAGATAACAATGAGCAGTTCTTC	TRBV18	.	TRBD2	TRBJ2-1
CASSPQSVGTGELFF	TGTGCCAGCTCACCACAGTCAGTTGGCACCGGGGAGCTGTTTTTT	TRBV18	.	.	TRBJ2-2
CATYDRSNEQFF	TGTGCCACCTACGACAGGAGTAATGAGCAGTTCTTC	TRBV18	once	.	TRBJ2-1
CASSIAGGTNYGYTF	TGTGCCAGTAGTATAGCGGGGGGAACTAACTATGGCTACACCTTC	TRBV19	.	.	TRBJ1-2
CATSDFGNTQYF	TGTGCCACCAGTGATTTCGGGAATACGCAGTATTTT	TRBV24-1	.	.	TRBJ2-3
CASGPGEGTEAFF	TGTGCCAGTGGACCAGGGGAGGGCACTGAAGCTTTCTTT	TRBV19	.	.	TRBJ1-1
CASTRLAETYEQYF	TGTGCCAGCACCAGGCTAGCGGAAACCTACGAGCAGTACTTC	TRBV7-6	.	TRBD2	TRBJ2-7
CASSSGTYTGELFF	TGTGCCAGCAGTTCCGGGACTTACACCGGGGAGCTGTTTTTT	TRBV28	.	.	TRBJ2-2
CASNEGQGRTEAFF	TGTGCCAGTAACGAGGGACAGGGTAGAACTGAAGCTTTCTTT	TRBV19	.	TRBD1	TRBJ1-1
CASSQVGQNTGELFF	TGTGCCAGCAGCCAGGTGGGACAGAACACCGGGGAGCTGTTTTTT	TRBV5-6	.	.	TRBJ2-2
CASSASGTANLHF	TGCGCCAGCAGCGCCTCTGGGACAGCCAACCTCCACTTT	TRBV10-1	.	TRBD1	TRBJ1-6
CASSPHRDSFFNEQFF	TGTGCCAGCAGTCCCCACCGGGACTCCTTTTTCAATGAGCAGTTCTTC	TRBV6-2/TRBV6-3	.	.	TRBJ2-1
CASSDFESGGPYEQYF	TGTGCCAGTAGTGACTTCGAAAGTGGGGGCCCCTACGAGCAGTACTTC	TRBV19	.	.	TRBJ2-7
CASSASGREYNEQFF	TGTGCCAGCAGCGCAAGCGGGAGGGAATACAATGAGCAGTTCTTC	TRBV4-2	.	TRBD2	TRBJ2-1
CASSLAASGNTGELFF	TGTGCCAGCAGCTTAGCGGCTAGCGGGAATACCGGGGAGCTGTTTTTT	TRBV7-6	.	TRBD2	TRBJ2-2
CAISKAQGAEGYTF	TGTGCCATCAGTAAGGCCCAGGGGGCGGAGGGCTACACCTTC	TRBV10-3	.	TRBD1	TRBJ1-2
CASSFPQGGNGYTF	TGTGCCAGCAGCTTCCCCCAGGGGGGAAATGGCTACACCTTC	TRBV5-4	.	TRBD1	TRBJ1-2
CATSRLTRAYNEQFF	TGTGCCACCAGCAGACTGACTAGAGCCTACAATGAGCAGTTCTTC	TRBV15	.	.	TRBJ2-1
CATSRDQDRANQPQHF	TGTGCCACCAGCAGAGATCAGGACAGAGCCAATCAGCCCCAGCATTTT	TRBV15	.	.	TRBJ1-5
CASSNAGVDGNTIYF	TGTGCCAGCAGTAACGCAGGGGTCGATGGAAACACCATATATTTT	TRBV6-2/TRBV6-3	.	.	TRBJ1-3
CAISAGRPDEQYF	TGTGCCATCAGTGCAGGTAGGCCGGACGAGCAGTACTTC	TRBV10-3	.	.	TRBJ2-7
CASAAGGSTDTQYF	TGCGCCAGCGCAGCGGGAGGTAGCACAGATACGCAGTATTTT	TRBV10-1	.	TRBD2	TRBJ2-3
CATSPGTGDEKLFF	TGTGCCACCAGTCCCGGGACAGGGGATGAAAAACTGTTTTTT	TRBV24-1	.	TRBD1	TRBJ1-4
CASNNGNTIYF	TGTGCCAGTAATAATGGAAACACCATATATTTT	TRBV19	.	.	TRBJ1-3
CASSLEELSNTGELFF	TGTGCCAGCAGCTTAGAAGAGTTAAGCAATACCGGGGAGCTGTTTTTT	TRBV7-2	.	.	TRBJ2-2
CASISQDSTGELFF	TGTGCCAGTATTTCGCAGGACTCCACCGGGGAGCTGTTTTTT	TRBV19	.	.	TRBJ2-2
CAISSLSTDTQYF	TGTGCCATCTCTTCCCTGAGCACAGATACGCAGTATTTT	TRBV10-3	.	.	TRBJ2-3
CASIPSTGGHGYTF	TGTGCCAGCATCCCTTCGACAGGGGGCCATGGCTACACCTTC	TRBV6-2/TRBV6-3	.	TRBD1	TRBJ1-2
CASSQTSPETQYF	TGTGCCAGCAGCCAGACTAGTCCAGAGACCCAGTACTTC	TRBV7-6	.	.	TRBJ2-5
CASSPDSSNSPLHF	TGTGCCAGCTCACCGGACAGCTCAAATTCACCCCTCCACTTT	TRBV18	.	.	TRBJ1-6
CASSVAGLAGEDTQYF	TGTGCCAGCAGCGTAGCTGGGTTAGCGGGAGAAGATACGCAGTATTTT	TRBV9	.	TRBD2	TRBJ2-3
CASSLLAPAYNEQFF	TGTGCCAGCAGCCTACTAGCGCCGGCCTACAATGAGCAGTTCTTC	TRBV7-9	.	TRBD2	TRBJ2-1
CATSDTQGAGETQYF	TGTGCCACCAGTGACACACAGGGGGCCGGCGAGACCCAGTACTTC	TRBV24-1	.	TRBD1	TRBJ2-5
CASSGTGASNQPQHF	TGTGCCAGCTCCGGGACAGGGGCGAGCAATCAGCCCCAGCATTTT	TRBV19	.	TRBD1	TRBJ1-5
CASGLPGLAGGDEQFF	TGTGCTAGTGGTTTGCCGGGACTAGCGGGAGGCGATGAGCAGTTCTTC	TRBV12-5	.	TRBD2	TRBJ2-1
CASSDSGRANNEQFF	TGTGCCAGCAGCGACAGCGGGAGGGCTAACAATGAGCAGTTCTTC	TRBV7-6	.	TRBD2	TRBJ2-1
CAISPGQGNTEAFF	TGTGCCATCAGTCCGGGACAGGGGAACACTGAAGCTTTCTTT	TRBV10-3	.	TRBD1	TRBJ1-1
CASSFRTGATNEKLFF	TGTGCCAGCAGCTTTCGGACAGGTGCAACTAATGAAAAACTGTTTTTT	TRBV5-4	.	TRBD1	TRBJ1-4
CASSYRGDNQPQHF	TGTGCCAGCAGTTACCGGGGGGACAATCAGCCCCAGCATTTT	TRBV6-6	.	.	TRBJ1-5
CAVAVTGGYEQYF	TGTGCCGTCGCAGTGACAGGGGGCTACGAGCAGTACTTC	TRBV6-6	.	TRBD1	TRBJ2-7
CATSGAGGHNEQFF	TGTGCCACCAGTGGAGCGGGAGGCCACAATGAGCAGTTCTTC	TRBV24-1	.	TRBD2	TRBJ2-1
CASSSHNTEAFF	TGTGCCAGCAGCTCTCACAATACTGAAGCTTTCTTT	TRBV7-9	.	.	TRBJ1-1
CASSPNGRGWEQYF	TGTGCCAGCAGCCCGAACGGGAGGGGTTGGGAGCAGTACTTC	TRBV3-1/TRBV3-2	.	TRBD2	TRBJ2-7
CASSLSTRASEAFF	TGTGCCAGCAGTTTATCGACCAGGGCTTCTGAAGCTTTCTTT	TRBV27	.	.	TRBJ1-1
CASSSGQNTEAFF	TGTGCCAGCAGCTCTGGACAGAACACTGAAGCTTTCTTT	TRBV28	.	.	TRBJ1-1
CASSLRGQGTGNTIYF	TGTGCCAGCTCTCTAAGAGGGCAGGGGACTGGAAACACCATATATTTT	TRBV18	.	.	TRBJ1-3
CASGQTEQYF	TGTGCCAGCGGCCAAACCGAGCAGTACTTC	TRBV12-3/TRBV12-4	.	.	TRBJ2-7